Included here is one T cell receptor (beta chain) sequence, with context. Its antigen remains unidentified. One base away there is no much larger clone; base qualities are not given. Libraries came from the immunoSEQ multiplex PCR assay. TCRdb took this table from immuneACCESS and kept in-frame rearrangements with V and J called. Such tables lack part of the clones; where checked against another copy, unresolved V genes explain under half of the gap, and the rest is unexplained. The table for this sample lists under 450,000 clones; approximately 95% of them were counted only once. About 0.02% of the sample rests with the top ten. A distance of 12 bases separates the germline ends of V and J, which lose 5 bases and 4 bases respectively. Its CDR3 holds 14 amino acids, cysteine through phenylalanine. Only the CDR3 region is kept as DNA, spanning 42 bases read in frame from base 1. According to the germline V gene, CDR1 reads SGHTA and CDR2 reads FQGNSA.

These data belong to a study of shared T cell receptors in the human thymus (dated by TCRdb to the early 2020s). In the study overall: The study investigated the way shared, self-reactive T-cell receptor alpha chains are produced in the human thymus.

Sequenced sample: thymocytes. This clonotype was sampled from a human donor. This sequence uses TRBV7-2 and TRBJ1-5; the D gene assignment is ambiguous. This receptor has the CDR3 CASSPKGENQPQHF. The sequenced DNA: TGTGCCAGCAGCCCAAAGGGCGAGAATCAGCCCCAGCATTTT.